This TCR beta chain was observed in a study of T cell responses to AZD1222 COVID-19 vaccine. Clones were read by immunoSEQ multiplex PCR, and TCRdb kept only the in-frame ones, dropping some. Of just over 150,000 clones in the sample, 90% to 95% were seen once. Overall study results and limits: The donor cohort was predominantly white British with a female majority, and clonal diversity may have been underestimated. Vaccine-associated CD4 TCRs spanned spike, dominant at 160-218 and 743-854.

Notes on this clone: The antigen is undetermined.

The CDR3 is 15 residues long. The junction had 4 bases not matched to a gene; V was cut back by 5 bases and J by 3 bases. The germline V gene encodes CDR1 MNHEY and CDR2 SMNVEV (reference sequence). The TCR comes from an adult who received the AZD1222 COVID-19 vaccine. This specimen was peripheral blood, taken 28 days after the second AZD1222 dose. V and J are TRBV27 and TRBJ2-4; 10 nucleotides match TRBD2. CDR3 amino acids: CASSAAGGDKNIQYF. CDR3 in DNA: TGTGCCAGCAGTGCAGCGGGGGGGGACAAAAACATTCAGTACTTC.